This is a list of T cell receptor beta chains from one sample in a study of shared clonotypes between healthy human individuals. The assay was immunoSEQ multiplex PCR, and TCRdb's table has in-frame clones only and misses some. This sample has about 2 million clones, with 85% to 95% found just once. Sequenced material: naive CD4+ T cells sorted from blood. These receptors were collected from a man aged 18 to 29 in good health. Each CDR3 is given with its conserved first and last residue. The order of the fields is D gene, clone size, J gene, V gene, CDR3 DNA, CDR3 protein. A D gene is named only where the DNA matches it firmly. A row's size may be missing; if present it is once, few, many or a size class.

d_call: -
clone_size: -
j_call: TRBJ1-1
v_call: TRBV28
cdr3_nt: TGTGCCAGCAGCTCCGGAGGGGGTCAATGGGGAACTGAAGCTTTCTTT
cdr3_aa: CASSSGGGQWGTEAFF

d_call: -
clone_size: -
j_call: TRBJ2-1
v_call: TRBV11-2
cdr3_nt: TGTGCCAGCAGCCAAAGCTCCCCGAGCTCCTACAATGAGCAGTTCTTC
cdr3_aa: CASSQSSPSSYNEQFF

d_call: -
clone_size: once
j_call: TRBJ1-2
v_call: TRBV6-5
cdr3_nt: TGTGCCAGCAGCTCAGGACAGAGGAACTATGGCTACACCTTC
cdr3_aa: CASSSGQRNYGYTF

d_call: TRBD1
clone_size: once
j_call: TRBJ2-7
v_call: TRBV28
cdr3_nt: TGTGCCAGCAGTAAATCCGGGACAGGCCTTTACGAGCAGTACTTC
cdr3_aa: CASSKSGTGLYEQYF

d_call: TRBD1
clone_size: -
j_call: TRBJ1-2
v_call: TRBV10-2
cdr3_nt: TGCGCCAGCAGTGAGCTGGACAGGGGGAACAACTATGGCTACACCTTC
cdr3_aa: CASSELDRGNNYGYTF

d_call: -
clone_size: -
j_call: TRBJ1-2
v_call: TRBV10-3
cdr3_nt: TGTGCCATCAGCCCCGAACTCCCCTATGGCTACACCTTC
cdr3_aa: CAISPELPYGYTF

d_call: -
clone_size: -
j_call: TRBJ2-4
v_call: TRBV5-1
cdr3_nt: TGCGCCAGCTCCCTGGGCAGTGTAGCCAAAAACATTCAGTACTTC
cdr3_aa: CASSLGSVAKNIQYF

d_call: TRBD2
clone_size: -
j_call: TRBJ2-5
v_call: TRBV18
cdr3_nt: TGTGCCAGCTCACGCGCGCTAGCGGCCCAAGAGACCCAGTACTTC
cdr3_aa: CASSRALAAQETQYF

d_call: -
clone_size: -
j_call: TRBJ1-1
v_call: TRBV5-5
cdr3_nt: TGTGCCAGCAGCTCTGGACAGTCAATGAACACTGAAGCTTTCTTT
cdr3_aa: CASSSGQSMNTEAFF

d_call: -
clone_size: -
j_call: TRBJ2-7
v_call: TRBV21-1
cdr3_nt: TGTGCCAGCAGCAACGAGAGCAGATCCTACGAGCAGTACTTC
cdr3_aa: CASSNESRSYEQYF

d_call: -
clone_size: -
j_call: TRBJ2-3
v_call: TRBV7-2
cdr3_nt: TGTGCCAGCAGCTTACACCGCCCAATCACAGATACGCAGTATTTT
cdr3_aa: CASSLHRPITDTQYF

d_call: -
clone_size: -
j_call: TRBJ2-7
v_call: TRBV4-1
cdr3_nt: TGCGCCAGCAGCCAAGAATCAGCCGCTTTAACCTACGAGCAGTACTTC
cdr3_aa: CASSQESAALTYEQYF

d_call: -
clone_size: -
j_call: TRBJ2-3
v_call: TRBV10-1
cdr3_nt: TGCGCCAGCAGTGAGGGTAGCGGCAGAGATACGCAGTATTTT
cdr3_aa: CASSEGSGRDTQYF

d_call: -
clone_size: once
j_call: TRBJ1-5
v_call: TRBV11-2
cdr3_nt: TGTGCCAGCAGCTTAGGGGGTGGTCAGCCCCAGCATTTT
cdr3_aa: CASSLGGGQPQHF

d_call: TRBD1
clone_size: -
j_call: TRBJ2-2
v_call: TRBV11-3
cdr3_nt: TGTGCCAGCACCGAGGGGGCGAGCACCGGGGAGCTGTTTTTT
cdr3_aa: CASTEGASTGELFF

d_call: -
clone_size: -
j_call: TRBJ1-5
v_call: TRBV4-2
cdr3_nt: TGTGCCAGCAGCCAAGAGAGCGGGTATAATCAGCCCCAGCATTTT
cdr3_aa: CASSQESGYNQPQHF

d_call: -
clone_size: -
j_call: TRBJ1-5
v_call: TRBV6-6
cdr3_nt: TGTGCCAGCAGTTACGGTCTGGGCGGTCAGCCCCAGCATTTT
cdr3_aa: CASSYGLGGQPQHF

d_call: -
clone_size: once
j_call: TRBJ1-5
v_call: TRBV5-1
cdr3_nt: TGCGCCAGCAGCAGGGACCCAGGAGGCAATCAGCCCCAGCATTTT
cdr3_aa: CASSRDPGGNQPQHF

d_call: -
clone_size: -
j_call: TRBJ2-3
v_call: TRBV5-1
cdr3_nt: TGCGCCAGCAGCTTGGTCAGCCCAGATACGCAGTATTTT
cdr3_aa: CASSLVSPDTQYF

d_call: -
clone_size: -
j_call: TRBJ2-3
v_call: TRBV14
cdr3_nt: TGTGCCAGCAGCCCCGGATGGAACAGGGATGGAAGAACAGATACGCAGTATTTT
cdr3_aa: CASSPGWNRDGRTDTQYF

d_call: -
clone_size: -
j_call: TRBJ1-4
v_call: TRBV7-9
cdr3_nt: TGTGCCAGCACCCCGGGGGCGGGGGTTTTTAATGAAAAACTGTTTTTT
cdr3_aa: CASTPGAGVFNEKLFF

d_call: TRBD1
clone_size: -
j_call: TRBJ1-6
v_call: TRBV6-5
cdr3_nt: TGTGCCAGCAGCAGGGGACAGATCCAAGGTTCACCCCTCCACTTT
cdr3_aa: CASSRGQIQGSPLHF

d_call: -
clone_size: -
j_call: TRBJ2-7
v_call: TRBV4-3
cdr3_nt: TGCGCCAGCAGCCAAGAACTCGGCAGGTCGCAGTACTTC
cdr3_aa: CASSQELGRSQYF

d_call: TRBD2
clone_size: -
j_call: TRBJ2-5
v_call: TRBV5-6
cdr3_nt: TGTGCCAGCAGCTTTTGGGGGAGGGCCGGAGAGACCCAGTACTTC
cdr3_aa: CASSFWGRAGETQYF

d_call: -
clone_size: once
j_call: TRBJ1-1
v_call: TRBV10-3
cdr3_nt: TGTGCCATCAGCTCTACAGGGATCGCTGCTAAAGCTTTCTTT
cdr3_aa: CAISSTGIAAKAFF

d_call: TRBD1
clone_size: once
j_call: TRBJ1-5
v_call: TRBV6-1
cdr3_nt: TGTGCCAGCAGTGAATGGGCCGGGACAGGGTTCGGGCAGCCCCAGCATTTT
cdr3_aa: CASSEWAGTGFGQPQHF

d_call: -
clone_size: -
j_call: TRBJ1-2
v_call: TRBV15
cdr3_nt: TGTGCCACCAGCAGAGGCCCCTTTGGGGGGGAAAACTATGGCTACACCTTC
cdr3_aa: CATSRGPFGGENYGYTF

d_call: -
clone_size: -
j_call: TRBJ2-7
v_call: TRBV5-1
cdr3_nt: TGCGCCAGCAGCTTGGGGTCGCCCTACGAGCAGTACTTC
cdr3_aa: CASSLGSPYEQYF

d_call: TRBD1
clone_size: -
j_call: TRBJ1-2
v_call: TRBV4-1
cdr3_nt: TGCGCCAGCAGCCAGGAAATGACAGGGATATTTGATGGCTACACCTTC
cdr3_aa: CASSQEMTGIFDGYTF

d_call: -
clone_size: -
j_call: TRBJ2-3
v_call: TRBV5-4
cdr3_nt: TGTGCCAGCACTCAGGCGGGACCCATAGGAGATACGCAGTATTTT
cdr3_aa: CASTQAGPIGDTQYF

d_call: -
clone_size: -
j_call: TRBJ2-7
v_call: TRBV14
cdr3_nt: TGTGCCAGCAGCCTAGGGGGGTACGAGCAGTACTTC
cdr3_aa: CASSLGGYEQYF

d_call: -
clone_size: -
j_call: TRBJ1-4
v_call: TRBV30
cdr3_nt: TGTGCCTGGAGTGTACAGGGTCTAGCTAATGAAAAACTGTTTTTT
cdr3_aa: CAWSVQGLANEKLFF

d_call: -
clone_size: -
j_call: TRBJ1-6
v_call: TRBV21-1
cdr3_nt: TGTGCCAGCAGCAAATGCCAGGCAATTGCCCATTCACCCCTCCACTTT
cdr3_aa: CASSKCQAIAHSPLHF

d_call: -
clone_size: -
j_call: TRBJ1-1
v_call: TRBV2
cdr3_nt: TGTGCCAGCAGCGCCCTAAGGGGAGGGAACACTGAAGCTTTCTTT
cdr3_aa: CASSALRGGNTEAFF

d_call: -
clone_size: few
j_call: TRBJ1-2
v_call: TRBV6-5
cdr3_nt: TGTGCCAGCAGCCCTGGGGGCTATGGCTACACCTTC
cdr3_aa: CASSPGGYGYTF

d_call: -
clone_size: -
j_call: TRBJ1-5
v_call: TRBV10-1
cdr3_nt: TGCGCCAGCAGTAATCAGCCCCAGCATTTT
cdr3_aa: CASSNQPQHF

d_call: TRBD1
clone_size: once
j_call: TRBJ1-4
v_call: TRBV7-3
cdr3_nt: TGTGCCAGCAGCCCCTTAACAGGGGAGAATGAAAAACTGTTTTTT
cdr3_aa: CASSPLTGENEKLFF

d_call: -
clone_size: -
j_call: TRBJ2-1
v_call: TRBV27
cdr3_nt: TGTGCCAGCAGGGGGTTAGGGACCTCGAATGAGCAGTTCTTC
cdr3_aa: CASRGLGTSNEQFF

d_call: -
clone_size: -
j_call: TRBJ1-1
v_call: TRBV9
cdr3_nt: TGTGCCAGCAGCGTATACGGGGGTGAAGCTTTCTTT
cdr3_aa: CASSVYGGEAFF

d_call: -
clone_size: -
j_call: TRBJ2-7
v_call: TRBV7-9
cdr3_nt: TGTGCCAGCACCTGGGCAGGGGTTTCCTACGAGCAGTACTTC
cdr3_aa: CASTWAGVSYEQYF

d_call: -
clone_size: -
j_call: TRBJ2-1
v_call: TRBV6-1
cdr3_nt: TGTGCCAGCAGTGAAATAGGACGGGGCCCCAGGAATGAGCAGTTCTTC
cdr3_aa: CASSEIGRGPRNEQFF

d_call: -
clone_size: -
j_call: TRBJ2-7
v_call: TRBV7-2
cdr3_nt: TGTGCCAGCAGCCCACAGCTTACCTCCTACGAGCAGTACTTC
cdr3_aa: CASSPQLTSYEQYF